These T cell receptor beta chains were read from a single sample in a study of vaccination effects on CD4 cells after COVID-19. Antigens of these TCRs are unknown. The table came from immunoSEQ multiplex PCR; TCRdb's copy has only in-frame clones and leaves some out. Of 30,000 to 40,000 clones listed, 55% to 75% are singletons. The specimen comprised CD4+ T cells from PBMCs cultured with HCoV-229E spike peptides, sampled after COVID-19 vaccination. These receptors were collected from a human donor who received a COVID-19 vaccine. Both conserved end residues are trimmed from each CDR3. Each record gives: D gene, J gene, V gene, CDR3 protein. A D gene is named only where the DNA matches it firmly.

>TRBD2|TRBJ2-7|TRBV7-8
ASSLVAGRASYEQY
>-|TRBJ2-6|TRBV4-1
ASSQMAGNAGANVLT
>-|TRBJ1-1|TRBV5-6
ASSFRGSREAFEAF
>-|TRBJ1-5|TRBV18
ASSPPGGGNQPQH
>-|TRBJ1-5|TRBV12-3/TRBV12-4
ASRKQGEEPQH
>-|TRBJ1-4|TRBV30
AWKRGPATNEKLF
>TRBD2|TRBJ2-1|TRBV3-1/TRBV3-2
ASRLAGGNNEQF
>-|TRBJ1-1|TRBV7-2
ASSLSLYSSNTEAF
>TRBD1|TRBJ1-6|TRBV18
ASSPGQGRLDNSPLH
>-|TRBJ2-2|TRBV3-1/TRBV3-2
ASCLGAGGGELF
>-|TRBJ2-2|TRBV2
ASTPDGANTGELF
>TRBD2|TRBJ2-7|TRBV4-2
ASSRRNQRDSYEQY
>TRBD2|TRBJ2-7|TRBV7-9
ASSLGRGYSSYEQY